This passage covers 30 T cell receptor beta chains from one sample sequenced in a study of shared clonotypes between healthy human individuals. TCRdb keeps only in-frame clones here, not all; method: immunoSEQ multiplex PCR. Of hundreds of thousands of clones in the sample, 70% to 80% were seen once. Sequences were obtained from PBMCs. Receptors originate from a woman aged 40 to 50 in good health. Some clones in this sample may be carry-over from other donors' samples.

Points on this clone: Being one base from a much bigger clone, this may be a read error. This chain joins TRBV30 and TRBJ2-5; TRBD1 or TRBD2 may be the D gene (6 bases each). Matching the DNA end better, TRBJ2-7 makes the J call doubtful. The CDR3 consists of 13 residues. CDR1 is GTSNPN and CDR2 is SVGIG in the germline V gene (reference sequence). Here the CDR3 DNA reads TGTGCCTGGGCGGGACAAAACTCCCACGAGCAGTACTTC. Amino acid sequence: CAWAGQNSHEQYF.

The genes are TRBV5-4 and TRBJ2-7; D is unclear. V was cut by 2 bases and J by 5 bases, with 11 bases left in between. CDR3 length: 13 amino acids. CDR1 SGHNT and CDR2 YYREEE come from the germline V gene (reference sequence). Written as DNA, the CDR3 is TGTGCCAGCAGCTTAATCAGCAGCGACGAGCAGTACTTC. Its protein product is CASSLISSDEQYF.

The chain employs TRBV29-1 and TRBJ2-3; 8 bases line up with TRBD2. The V gene end was trimmed by 6 bases and the J gene end by 3 bases; junction bases not matched to a gene: 8. There are 14 residues in the CDR3. The germline V gene has CDR1 SQVTM and CDR2 ANQGSEA. The CDR3 here is CSVGTRMRTDTQYF. CDR3 DNA sequence: TGCAGCGTCGGGACTAGGATGAGGACAGATACGCAGTATTTT.

This clone was counted only a few times. The chain uses TRBV2 and TRBJ1-4; D is unresolved. Germline V CDR1 and CDR2: SNHLY, FYNNEI. The CDR3 consists of 15 residues. The germline V and J ends were trimmed by 2 bases and 8 bases, with 15 bases remaining between them. Written as DNA, the CDR3 is TGTGCCAGCAGTGAATTAAGGTTACGAGCCGAAAAACTGTTTTTT. Translation gives CASSELRLRAEKLFF. Combining the CDR3 with reference TRBV2 and TRBJ1-4 gives the whole variable domain EPEVTQTPSHQVTQMGQEVILRCVPISNHLYFYWYRQILGQKVEFLVSFYNNEISEKSEIFDDQFSVERPDGSNFTLKIRSTKLEDSAMYFCASSELRLRAEKLFFGSGTQLSVL.

V usage is TRBV7-3 and J usage is TRBJ2-1; 10 nucleotides align to TRBD2. The germline gives CDR1 SGHTA, CDR2 FQGTGA. Germline trimming cut 5 bases from V and 4 bases from J; bases unmatched to any gene: 11. The CDR3 consists of 17 residues. The CDR3 DNA sequence: TGTGCCAGCAGCCCCAAGACTCTAGCGGGAGTATACAATGAGCAGTTCTTC. This translates into CASSPKTLAGVYNEQFF.

This clone was observed once. The chain has TRBV25-1 and TRBJ2-3; 13 nucleotides agree with TRBD2. The CDR3 sequence is 17 residues long. CDR1 is MGHDK, CDR2 SYGVNS, per germline. The V segment lost 4 bases and the J segment 1 base; nucleotides outside the gene matches: 5. The CDR3 spells CASSGTSGSAGTDTQYF. Written as DNA, the CDR3 is TGTGCCAGCAGTGGGACTAGCGGGAGCGCTGGCACAGATACGCAGTATTTT.

This clone has a handful of counts. This CDR3 reads CASSRGTGELFF. The CDR3 DNA follows: TGTGCCAGCAGCCGGGGTACCGGGGAGCTGTTTTTT. The V and J genes are TRBV21-1 and TRBJ2-2; TRBD2, as called in the table, went unchecked against the DNA. TRBV21-1 is shown as a pseudogene. This CDR3 is 12 amino acids long.

The sample holds one count of this clone. The rearrangement joins TRBV19 to TRBJ2-7; TRBD1 or TRBD2 may be the D gene (6 bases each). V lost 2 bases, J lost 6 bases, and 11 bases lay in between. The CDR3 spans 13 residues. Per germline, CDR1 LNHDA and CDR2 SQIVND (reference sequence). CDR3 coding DNA: TGTGCCAGTAGTATATTGGAGGGGGGCGAGCAGTACTTC. As protein: CASSILEGGEQYF.

The chain couples TRBV27 to TRBJ2-1; 7 bases align to TRBD1. Trimming removed 4 bases from V and 4 bases from J; junction bases left unmatched: 1. This CDR3 contains 13 residues. Germline V gene lookup returns CDR1 MNHEY and CDR2 SMNVEV (reference sequence). CDR3 region: CASSWGQYNEQFF. CDR3 sequence (DNA): TGTGCCAGCAGTTGGGGACAGTACAATGAGCAGTTCTTC.

The V call is TRBV13, the J call TRBJ2-3, with TRBD2 matching over 14 bases. The CDR3 covers 18 residues. Trimming cost V 6 bases and J 1 base; bases outside gene matches: 9. The germline V gene encodes CDR1 PRHDT and CDR2 FYEKMQ (reference sequence). The CDR3, as DNA: TGTGCCAGCAGTCTAAGGACTAGCGGGAGGTTGGGCACAGATACGCAGTATTTT. As protein: CASSLRTSGRLGTDTQYF.

The V and J genes are TRBV4-1 and TRBJ1-2, with D unresolved. Germline CDR1 MGHRA, CDR2 YSYEKL. The CDR3 length is 11 residues. The V end lost 0 bases, the J end lost 5 bases, and 1 base lay between the germline ends. The CDR3 is CASSQDYGYTF. CDR3 bases: TGCGCCAGCAGCCAAGATTATGGCTACACCTTC.

Only a few counts were recorded for this clone. The chain carries TRBV28 and TRBJ2-2; D gene ambiguous. The CDR3 runs 17 residues. Trimming took off 6 bases at V and 1 base at J, with 18 bases between the two ends. Germline lookup yields CDR1 MDHEN and CDR2 SYDVKM. CDR3 loop: CASSPGDRRRNTGELFF. CDR3 in DNA: TGTGCCAGCAGCCCGGGTGACCGACGGAGGAACACCGGGGAGCTGTTTTTT.

The chain combines TRBV28 with TRBJ1-4, with D possibly TRBD1 on 5 matching bases. CDR1 and CDR2 (germline): MDHEN, SYDVKM. V dropped 6 bases and J dropped 10 bases, with 15 bases sitting between them. The CDR3 runs 13 residues. The CDR3 DNA follows: TGTGCCAGCAGCCTGGGGGGTGGCCGAAAACTGTTTTTT. Its translation is CASSLGGGRKLFF.

V and J are TRBV7-3 and TRBJ1-3; no clear D gene. Trimming shortened V by 1 base and J by 1 base, and 11 bases separated the two germline ends. The CDR3 runs to 16 residues. Germline loops: CDR1 SGHTA, CDR2 FQGTGA. CDR3 DNA: TGTGCCAGCAGCTTAAGCGGCACTAAATCTGGAAACACCATATATTTT. Encoded protein: CASSLSGTKSGNTIYF.

With respect to this clone: A read error is likely here: a far larger clone is one base away. The CDR3 here is CASSRTYGQYF. CDR3 in DNA: TGTGCCAGCAGCAGGACCTACGGGCAGTACTTC. This chain uses TRBV7-9 with TRBJ2-7; D remains unclear. The CDR3 is 11 amino acids. Germline CDR1 and CDR2: SEHNR and FQNEAQ (reference sequence).

The chain combines TRBV7-7 with TRBJ1-2; D is undetermined. The CDR3 totals 12 residues. The V end lost 6 bases, the J end lost 8 bases, and 13 bases lay between the germline ends. The germline V gene encodes CDR1 SSHAT and CDR2 FNYEAQ (reference sequence). The CDR3 spells CASRLRDRGYTF. The CDR3 region has the DNA TGTGCCAGCAGACTTAGGGATAGAGGCTACACCTTC.

The chain employs TRBV7-3 and TRBJ2-5; maybe TRBD1 (5 bases). The germline gives CDR1 SGHTA, CDR2 FQGTGA. Deletions cut 5 bases from V and 5 bases from J, with 15 bases between. The CDR3 runs 14 residues. In DNA, the CDR3 is TGTGCCAGCAGCCCTCAGGGTCTCGGTGAGACCCAGTACTTC. Translated: CASSPQGLGETQYF.

V usage is TRBV5-4 and J usage is TRBJ2-7; 9 bases are shared with TRBD1. The germline V gene has CDR1 SGHNT and CDR2 YYREEE (reference sequence). V trimming: 2 bases; J trimming: 4 bases; junction bases outside the gene matches: 7. This CDR3 region has 15 residues. As DNA, the CDR3 is TGTGCCAGCAGCTTAACGCTGGGACAGGGATACGAGCAGTACTTC. This gives the protein CASSLTLGQGYEQYF.

This clone appeared a single time. The chain has TRBV19 and TRBJ1-5, with D uncertain. CDR3 length equals 13 residues. Germline loops: CDR1 LNHDA, CDR2 SQIVND (reference sequence). The germline V and J ends were trimmed by 5 bases and 5 bases, with 10 bases remaining between them. DNA for the CDR3: TGTGCCAGTAGTTGGGGTTCTGATCAGCCCCAGCATTTT. This encodes CASSWGSDQPQHF. Supplemented by reference TRBV19 and TRBJ1-5, the full variable domain reads DGGITQSPKYLFRKEGQNVTLSCEQNLNHDAMYWYRQDPGQGLRLIYYSQIVNDFQKGDIAEGYSVSREKKESFPLTVTSAQKNPTAFYLCASSWGSDQPQHFGDGTRLSIL.

This clone was detected only once. The rearrangement joins TRBV5-1 to TRBJ1-4; maybe TRBD1 (6 bases). Germline V gives CDR1 SGHRS, CDR2 YFSETQ. With 3 bases removed from V and 4 bases from J, the gap between germline ends came to 10 bases. This CDR3 has 14 residues. CDR3 nucleotides: TGCGCCAGCAGCTACGGGACAAGTAATGAAAAACTGTTTTTT. Translation gives CASSYGTSNEKLFF.

The chain couples TRBV10-3 to TRBJ2-1; 11 bases fit TRBD2. V dropped 2 bases and J dropped 3; count of bases not matched to a gene: 3. Germline V CDR1 and CDR2: ENHRY, SYGVKD. The CDR3 is 16 residues long. This CDR3 is CAISEVAGGNYNEQFF. For the CDR3, the DNA is TGTGCCATCAGTGAGGTAGCGGGAGGGAACTACAATGAGCAGTTCTTC.

This rearrangement joins TRBV7-2 to TRBJ1-3; no firm D call. CDR3 length: 12 amino acids. V dropped 3 bases and J dropped 3 bases, with 3 bases sitting between them. The V gene's germline CDR1 is SGHTA and CDR2 FQGNSA. CDR3 residues: CASSFYGNTIYF. DNA for the CDR3: TGTGCCAGCAGCTTTTATGGAAACACCATATATTTT.

The chain joins TRBV4-1 to TRBJ1-3; D not certain. This CDR3 comprises 17 residues. Germline V gene data show CDR1 as MGHRA and CDR2 as YSYEKL. V lost 0 bases to trimming and J lost 0 bases, with 12 bases between them. CDR3 coding DNA: TGCGCCAGCAGCCAAGATTTTAAGCCCTACTCTGGAAACACCATATATTTT. Amino acid sequence: CASSQDFKPYSGNTIYF.

This clone was found a few times. V usage is TRBV7-6 and J usage is TRBJ1-3, with 7 bases matching TRBD1. Unmatched junction bases numbered 6, after V lost 5 bases and J lost 2 bases. Germline values: CDR1 SGHVS, CDR2 FNYEAQ. CDR3 length: 15 residues. CDR3 residues: CASSRQTGAGNTIYF. Written as DNA, the CDR3 is TGTGCCAGCAGCCGCCAAACAGGGGCTGGAAACACCATATATTTT.

DNA for the CDR3: TGTGCCAGCAGCTTGGGGGGTACAGGGGGTTCCGGAAACACCATATATTTT. Amino acids: CASSLGGTGGSGNTIYF. This chain uses TRBV5-4 with TRBJ1-3, with 8 bases that match TRBD1. The CDR3 loop spans 17 amino acids. The germline CDR1 and CDR2 sequences are SGHNT and YYREEE (reference sequence). The trim removed 0 bases at V and 4 bases at J, leaving 9 bases unmatched.

The chain is built from TRBV7-2 and TRBJ1-1; a possible D gene is TRBD1 (5 bases). The V gene lost 5 bases and the J gene lost 1 base, with 8 bases spanning the gap. Germline values: CDR1 SGHTA, CDR2 FQGNSA. The CDR3 contains 13 residues. CDR3 protein: CASSPQGNTEAFF. CDR3 in DNA: TGTGCCAGCAGCCCCCAGGGGAACACTGAAGCTTTCTTT. The whole variable domain, remainder taken from reference TRBV7-2 and TRBJ1-1, is GAGVSQSPSNKVTEKGKDVELRCDPISGHTALYWYRQSLGQGLEFLIYFQGNSAPDKSGLPSDRFSAERTGGSVSTLTIQRTQQEDSAVYLCASSPQGNTEAFFGQGTRLTVV.

The chain is built from TRBV10-3 and TRBJ2-7; D gene ambiguous. Germline V gene lookup returns CDR1 ENHRY and CDR2 SYGVKD. V was cut by 10 bases and J by 0 bases, with 10 bases left in between. The CDR3 is 12 amino acids. Here the CDR3 DNA reads TGTGCCAGCAGCCCAGACTCCTACGAGCAGTACTTC. It encodes CASSPDSYEQYF.

This chain joins TRBV6-5 and TRBJ1-1; D ambiguous. V was shortened by 8 bases and J by 4 bases, with 8 bases between the two germline ends. This CDR3 spans 11 amino acids. CDR1 is MNHEY, CDR2 SVGAGI, per germline. The chain's CDR3 is CASVGFTEAFF. The CDR3 DNA reads as TGTGCCAGCGTCGGGTTCACTGAAGCTTTCTTT.

This clone was seen a few times. The gene calls are TRBV6-5 and TRBJ1-5, with 7 nucleotides matching TRBD1. Losses at the gene ends were 5 bases for V and 0 bases for J; bases not matched to a gene: 4. There are 15 residues in the CDR3. Germline V gene sequence: CDR1 MNHEY, CDR2 SVGAGI. This CDR3 is CASSPDRDSNQPQHF. The CDR3 bases are TGTGCCAGCAGTCCCGACAGGGATAGCAATCAGCCCCAGCATTTT.

The chain employs TRBV7-9 and TRBJ2-5; 11 bases agree with TRBD2. Germline CDR1 reads SEHNR; CDR2 reads FQNEAQ (reference sequence). With V trimmed by 5 bases and J by 4 bases, 3 bases remained unmatched. The CDR3 is 14 amino acids. The CDR3 coding sequence is TGTGCCAGCAGCCGTACTAGCGGGAGAGAGACCCAGTACTTC. It translates to CASSRTSGRETQYF.